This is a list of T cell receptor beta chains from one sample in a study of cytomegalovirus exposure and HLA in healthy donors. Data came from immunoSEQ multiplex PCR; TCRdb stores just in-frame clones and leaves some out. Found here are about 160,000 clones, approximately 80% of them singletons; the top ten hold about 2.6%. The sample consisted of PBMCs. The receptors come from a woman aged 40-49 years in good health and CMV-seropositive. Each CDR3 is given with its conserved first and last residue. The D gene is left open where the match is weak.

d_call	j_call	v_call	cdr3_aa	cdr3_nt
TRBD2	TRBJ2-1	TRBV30	CAWRRGGTMNEQFF	TGTGCCTGGAGGCGAGGCGGGACTATGAATGAGCAGTTCTTC
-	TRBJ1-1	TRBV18	CASSPGLGRMNTEAFF	TGTGCCAGCTCACCAGGTTTGGGGAGAATGAACACTGAAGCTTTCTTT
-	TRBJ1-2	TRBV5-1	CATRAQNNYNYGYTF	TGCGCCACCAGAGCCCAAAACAACTATAACTATGGCTACACCTTC
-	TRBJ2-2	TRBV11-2	CASSLYGELFF	TGTGCCAGCAGCTTATATGGGGAGCTGTTTTTT
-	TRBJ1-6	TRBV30	CAWSGTGYRTLHF	TGTGCCTGGAGTGGGACTGGGTACCGCACCCTCCACTTT
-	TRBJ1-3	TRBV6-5	CASSPFRVSGNTIYF	TGTGCCAGCAGTCCCTTCAGGGTCTCTGGAAACACCATATATTTT
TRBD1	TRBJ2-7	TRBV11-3	CASSLGQGAYEQYF	TGTGCCAGCAGCCTGGGACAGGGGGCCTACGAGCAGTACTTC
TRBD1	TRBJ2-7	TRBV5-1	CASAYTGGPYEQYF	TGCGCCAGCGCATACACAGGGGGGCCCTACGAGCAGTACTTC
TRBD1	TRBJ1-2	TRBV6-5	CASSVEQGIYGYTF	TGTGCCAGCAGTGTGGAACAGGGGATCTATGGCTACACCTTC
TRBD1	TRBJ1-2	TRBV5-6	CASSLGTGDNYGYTF	TGTGCCAGCAGCCTCGGGACAGGGGATAACTATGGCTACACCTTC
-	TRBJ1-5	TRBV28	CASSLWSGNQPQHF	TGTGCCAGCAGTTTATGGAGTGGTAATCAGCCCCAGCATTTT